This T cell receptor (beta chain) was sequenced during a study of T cell responses to AZD1222 COVID-19 vaccine. Assay used: immunoSEQ multiplex PCR; TCRdb lists only in-frame clones, some missing. The table has fewer than 180,000 clones, more than 80% seen once. Study-wide points: Females outnumbered males among donors, who were mostly white British; clonal diversity was possibly underestimated. Repertoire samples came only from after the peak T cell response.

Of note for this clone: Antigen specificity is unknown.

Second doses were pooled across both intervals (about 4 or about 12 weeks). The clonotype was recovered from an adult who received the AZD1222 COVID-19 vaccine. Here the sequenced sample was peripheral blood, taken 28 days after the second AZD1222 dose.

The CDR3 DNA follows: TGTGCCAGCAGCCTAATGGGGGGCGGCTACACCTTC. It codes for CASSLMGGGYTF. The chain has TRBV12-3 or TRBV12-4 and TRBJ1-2; D perhaps matches TRBD1 (6 bases). The CDR3 is 12 amino acids. V lost 6 bases and J lost 8, with 13 bases in between.